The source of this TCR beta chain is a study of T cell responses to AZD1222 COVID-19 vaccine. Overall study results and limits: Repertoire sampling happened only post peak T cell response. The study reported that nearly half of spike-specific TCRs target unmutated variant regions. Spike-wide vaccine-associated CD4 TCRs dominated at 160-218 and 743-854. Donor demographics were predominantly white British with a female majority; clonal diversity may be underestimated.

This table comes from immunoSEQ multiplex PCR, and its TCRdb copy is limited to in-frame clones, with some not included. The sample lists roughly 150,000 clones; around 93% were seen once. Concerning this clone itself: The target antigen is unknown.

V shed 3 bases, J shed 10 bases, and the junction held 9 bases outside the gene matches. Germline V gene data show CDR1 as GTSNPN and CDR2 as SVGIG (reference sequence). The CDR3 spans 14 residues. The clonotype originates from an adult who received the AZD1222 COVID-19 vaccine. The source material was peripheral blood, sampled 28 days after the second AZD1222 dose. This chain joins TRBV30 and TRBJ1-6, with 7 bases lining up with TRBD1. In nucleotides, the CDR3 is TGTGCCTGGAGCCCGAGACAGGGAAGCTCACCCCTCCACTTT. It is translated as CAWSPRQGSSPLHF.